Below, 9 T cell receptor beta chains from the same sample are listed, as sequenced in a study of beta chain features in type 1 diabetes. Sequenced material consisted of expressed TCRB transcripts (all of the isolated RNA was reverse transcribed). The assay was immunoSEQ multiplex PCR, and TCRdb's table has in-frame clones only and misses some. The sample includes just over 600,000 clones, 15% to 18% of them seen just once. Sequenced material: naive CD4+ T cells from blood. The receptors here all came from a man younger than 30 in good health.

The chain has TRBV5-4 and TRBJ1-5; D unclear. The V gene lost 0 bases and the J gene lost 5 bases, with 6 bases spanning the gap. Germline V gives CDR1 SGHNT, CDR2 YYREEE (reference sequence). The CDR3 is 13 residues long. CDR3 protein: CASSLDSDQPQHF. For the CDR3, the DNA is TGTGCCAGCAGCTTGGACTCAGATCAGCCCCAGCATTTT.

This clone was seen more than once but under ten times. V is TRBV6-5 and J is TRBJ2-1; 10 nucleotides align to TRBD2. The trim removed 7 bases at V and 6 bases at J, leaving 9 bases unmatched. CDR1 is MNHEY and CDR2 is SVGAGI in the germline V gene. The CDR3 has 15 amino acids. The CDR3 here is CASIGSSGRSNEQFF. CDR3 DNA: TGTGCCAGCATTGGGTCTAGCGGGAGAAGCAATGAGCAGTTCTTC.

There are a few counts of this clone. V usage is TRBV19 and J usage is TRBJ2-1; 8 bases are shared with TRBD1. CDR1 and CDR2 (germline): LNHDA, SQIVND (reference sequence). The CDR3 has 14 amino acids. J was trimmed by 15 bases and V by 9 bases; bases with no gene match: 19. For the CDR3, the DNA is TGTGCCAGCTCAAAAACCGGGACAGGTGGGAAGGGGTTCTTC. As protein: CASSKTGTGGKGFF.

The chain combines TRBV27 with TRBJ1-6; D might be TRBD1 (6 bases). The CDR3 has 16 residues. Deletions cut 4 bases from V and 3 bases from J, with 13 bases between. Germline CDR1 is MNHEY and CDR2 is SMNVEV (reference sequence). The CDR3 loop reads CASSSGRGGYNSPLHF. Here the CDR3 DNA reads TGTGCCAGCAGTTCCGGCAGGGGAGGCTATAATTCACCCCTCCACTTT.

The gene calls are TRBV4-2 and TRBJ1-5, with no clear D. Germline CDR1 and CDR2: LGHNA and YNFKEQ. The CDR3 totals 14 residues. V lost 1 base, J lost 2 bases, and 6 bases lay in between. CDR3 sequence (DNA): TGTGCCAGCAGCCAAGGAATGGGCAATCAGCCCCAGCATTTT. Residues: CASSQGMGNQPQHF.

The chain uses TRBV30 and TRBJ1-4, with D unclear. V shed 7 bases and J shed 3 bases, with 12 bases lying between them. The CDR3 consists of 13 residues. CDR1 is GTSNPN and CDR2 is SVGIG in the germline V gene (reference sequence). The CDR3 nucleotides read TGTGCCTTCGACCGATCGGCTAATGAAAAACTGTTTTTT. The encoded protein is CAFDRSANEKLFF.

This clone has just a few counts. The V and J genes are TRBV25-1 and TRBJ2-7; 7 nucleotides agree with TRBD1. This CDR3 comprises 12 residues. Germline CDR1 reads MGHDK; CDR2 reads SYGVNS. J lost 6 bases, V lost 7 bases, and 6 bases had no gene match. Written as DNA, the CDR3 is TGTGCCAGCACCTCTGGACAGGCCGAGCAGTACTTC. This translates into CASTSGQAEQYF.

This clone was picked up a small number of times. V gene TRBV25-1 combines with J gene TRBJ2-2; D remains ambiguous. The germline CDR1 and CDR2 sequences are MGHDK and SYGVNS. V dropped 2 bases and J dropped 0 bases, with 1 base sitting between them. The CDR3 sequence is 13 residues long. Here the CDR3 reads CASSEANTGELFF. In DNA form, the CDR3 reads TGTGCCAGCAGTGAAGCGAACACCGGGGAGCTGTTTTTT.

The DNA for the CDR3 is TGTGCCAGCAGACTCGGTGGGGGGAGCTCCTACGAGCAGTACTTC. Translation gives CASRLGGGSSYEQYF. This chain uses TRBV11-2 with TRBJ2-7, with D maybe TRBD2 (6 bases). V was pared by 6 bases and J by 0 bases, with 15 bases between. Germline V gene data show CDR1 as SGHAT and CDR2 as FQNNGV. The CDR3 loop spans 15 amino acids.